This TCR beta chain appears in the sequencing data of a study of blood T cell repertoires in COVID-19. Study-wide context: Acute-phase and convalescent COVID-19 samples originated in the United States, Italy and Spain. In each case, the material was cDNA or gDNA derived from T cells, B-cell-depleted T cells, or PBMCs.

The authors' processing: The assay estimated nucleated cells by amplifying reference gene primers. Libraries were prepared by immunoSEQ multiplex PCR; TCRdb keeps only in-frame clonotypes and omits some of them. The D gene and trimming were derived from the DNA, and the V and J assignments and clone size from that table. The table lists 200,000 or so clones, approximately 79% of them singletons. V was pared by 7 bases and J by 2 bases, with 15 bases between. This CDR3 region has 14 residues. Germline-derived CDR1 and CDR2 are SNHLY and FYNNEI. The source material was peripheral blood. The TCR comes from a man aged 60 to 69 with active or convalescent COVID-19. V is TRBV2 and J is TRBJ2-7; D might be TRBD2 (6 bases). The CDR3, as DNA: TGTGCCAGCACGAGGGGCAGGGAGGCCTACGAGCAGTACTTC. Translating it yields CASTRGREAYEQYF.